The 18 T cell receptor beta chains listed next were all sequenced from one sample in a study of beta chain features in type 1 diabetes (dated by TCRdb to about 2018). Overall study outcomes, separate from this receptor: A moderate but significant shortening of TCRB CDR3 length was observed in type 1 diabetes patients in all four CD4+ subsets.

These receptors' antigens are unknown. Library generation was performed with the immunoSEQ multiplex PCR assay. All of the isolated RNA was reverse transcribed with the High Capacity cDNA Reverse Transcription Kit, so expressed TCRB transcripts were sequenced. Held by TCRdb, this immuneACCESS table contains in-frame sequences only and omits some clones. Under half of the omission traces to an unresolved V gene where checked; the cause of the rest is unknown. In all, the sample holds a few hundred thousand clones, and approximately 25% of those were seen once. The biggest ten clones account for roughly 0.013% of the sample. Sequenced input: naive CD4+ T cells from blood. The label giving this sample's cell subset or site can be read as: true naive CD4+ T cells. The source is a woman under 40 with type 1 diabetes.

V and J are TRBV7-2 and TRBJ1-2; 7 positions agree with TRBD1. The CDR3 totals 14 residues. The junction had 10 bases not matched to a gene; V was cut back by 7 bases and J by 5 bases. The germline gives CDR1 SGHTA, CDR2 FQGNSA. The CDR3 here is CASTYTGVPYGYTF. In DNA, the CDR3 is TGTGCCAGCACCTACACAGGGGTACCTTATGGCTACACCTTC. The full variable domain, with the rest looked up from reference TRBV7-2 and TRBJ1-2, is GAGVSQSPSNKVTEKGKDVELRCDPISGHTALYWYRQSLGQGLEFLIYFQGNSAPDKSGLPSDRFSAERTGGSVSTLTIQRTQQEDSAVYLCASTYTGVPYGYTFGSGTRLTVV.

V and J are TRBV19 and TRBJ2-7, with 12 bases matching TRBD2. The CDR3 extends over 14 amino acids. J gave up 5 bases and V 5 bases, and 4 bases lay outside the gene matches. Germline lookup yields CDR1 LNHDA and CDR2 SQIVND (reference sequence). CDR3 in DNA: TGTGCCAGTAGTTCGGGACTAGCGGGTAACGAGCAGTACTTC. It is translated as CASSSGLAGNEQYF.

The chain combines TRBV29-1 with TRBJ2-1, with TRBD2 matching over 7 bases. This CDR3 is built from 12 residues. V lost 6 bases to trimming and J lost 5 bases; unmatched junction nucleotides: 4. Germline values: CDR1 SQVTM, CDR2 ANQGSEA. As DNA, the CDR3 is TGCAGCGTATCCCTAGCGGACAATGAGCAGTTCTTC. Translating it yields CSVSLADNEQFF.

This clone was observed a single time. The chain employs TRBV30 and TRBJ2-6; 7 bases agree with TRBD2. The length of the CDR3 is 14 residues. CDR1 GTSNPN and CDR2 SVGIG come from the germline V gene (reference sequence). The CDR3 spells CAYLGGYGANVLTF. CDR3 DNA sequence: TGTGCATACCTCGGGGGGTATGGGGCCAACGTCCTGACTTTC. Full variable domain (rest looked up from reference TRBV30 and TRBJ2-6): SQTIHQWPATLVQPVGSPLSLECTVEGTSNPNLYWYRQAAGRGLQLLFYSVGIGQISSEVPQNLSASRPQDRQFILSSKKLLLSDSGFYLCAYLGGYGANVLTFGAGSRLTVL.

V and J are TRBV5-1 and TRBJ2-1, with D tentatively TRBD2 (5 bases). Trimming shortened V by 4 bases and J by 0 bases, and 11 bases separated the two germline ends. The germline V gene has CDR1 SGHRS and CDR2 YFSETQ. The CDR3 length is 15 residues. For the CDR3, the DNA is TGCGCCAGCAGCGGAAGCGGAAGCTCCTACAATGAGCAGTTCTTC. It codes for CASSGSGSSYNEQFF.

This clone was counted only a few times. The CDR3 is CSARNGEIATF. Written as DNA, the CDR3 is TGCAGTGCCCGAAACGGGGAAATCGCCACCTTC. The gene calls are TRBV20-1 and TRBJ1-2; D is unclear. The CDR3 totals 11 residues. Trimming left V 6 bases short and J 13 bases short, with 18 bases between. The germline gives CDR1 DFQATT, CDR2 SNEGSKA (reference sequence).

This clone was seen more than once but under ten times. The CDR3 coding sequence is TGTGCCAGCAGCGGAGGGCCTGGTCTGGCCGGTACGCAGTATTTT. Residues: CASSGGPGLAGTQYF. The chain joins TRBV28 to TRBJ2-3; D might be TRBD2 (6 bases). The CDR3 has 15 amino acids. Germline V CDR1 and CDR2: MDHEN, SYDVKM. Deletions cut 6 bases from V and 8 bases from J, with 21 bases between.

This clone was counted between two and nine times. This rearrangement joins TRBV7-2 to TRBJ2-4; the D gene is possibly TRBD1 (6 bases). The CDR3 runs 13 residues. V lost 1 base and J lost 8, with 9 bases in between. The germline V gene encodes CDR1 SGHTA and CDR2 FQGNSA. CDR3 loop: CASSLVGADIQYF. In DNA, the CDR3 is TGTGCCAGCAGCTTAGTGGGGGCGGACATTCAGTACTTC. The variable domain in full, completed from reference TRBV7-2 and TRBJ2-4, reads GAGVSQSPSNKVTEKGKDVELRCDPISGHTALYWYRQSLGQGLEFLIYFQGNSAPDKSGLPSDRFSAERTGGSVSTLTIQRTQQEDSAVYLCASSLVGADIQYFGAGTRLSVL.

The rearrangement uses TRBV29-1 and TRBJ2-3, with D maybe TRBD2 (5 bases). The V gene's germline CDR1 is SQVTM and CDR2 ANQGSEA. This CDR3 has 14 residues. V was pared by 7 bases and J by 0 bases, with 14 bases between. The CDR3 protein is CSDLSGTSTDTQYF. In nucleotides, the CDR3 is TGCAGCGACCTGAGCGGTACTAGCACAGATACGCAGTATTTT.

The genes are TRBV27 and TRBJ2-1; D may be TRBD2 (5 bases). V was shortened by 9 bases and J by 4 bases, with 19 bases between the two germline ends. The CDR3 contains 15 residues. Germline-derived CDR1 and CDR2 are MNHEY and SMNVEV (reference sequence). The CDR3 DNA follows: TGTGCCAGTCGGACTGACGTCGAGACGTACAATGAGCAGTTCTTC. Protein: CASRTDVETYNEQFF.

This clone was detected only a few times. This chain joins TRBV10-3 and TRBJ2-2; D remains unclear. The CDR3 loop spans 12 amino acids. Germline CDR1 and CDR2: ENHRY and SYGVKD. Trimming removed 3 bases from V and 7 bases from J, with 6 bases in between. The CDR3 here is CAISDVDGELFF. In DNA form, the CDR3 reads TGTGCCATCAGTGATGTAGACGGGGAGCTGTTTTTT.

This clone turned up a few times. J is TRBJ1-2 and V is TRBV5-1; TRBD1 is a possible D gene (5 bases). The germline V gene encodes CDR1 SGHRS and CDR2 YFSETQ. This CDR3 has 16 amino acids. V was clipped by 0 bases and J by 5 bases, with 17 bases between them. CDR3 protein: CASSLDGGRVLYGYTF. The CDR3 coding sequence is TGCGCCAGCAGCTTGGATGGCGGCAGGGTCCTTTATGGCTACACCTTC.

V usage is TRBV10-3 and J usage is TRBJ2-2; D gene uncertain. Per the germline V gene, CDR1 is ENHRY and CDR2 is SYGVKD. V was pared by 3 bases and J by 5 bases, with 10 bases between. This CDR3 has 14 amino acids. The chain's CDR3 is CAISERGWTGELFF. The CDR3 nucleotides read TGTGCCATCAGTGAACGAGGTTGGACCGGGGAGCTGTTTTTT.

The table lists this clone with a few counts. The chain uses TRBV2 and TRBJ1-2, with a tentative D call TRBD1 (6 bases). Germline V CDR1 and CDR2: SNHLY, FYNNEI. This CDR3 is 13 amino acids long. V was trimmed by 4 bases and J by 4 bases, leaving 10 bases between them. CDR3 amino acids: CASSGAGVYGYTF. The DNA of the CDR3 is TGTGCCAGCAGTGGAGCAGGGGTCTATGGCTACACCTTC.

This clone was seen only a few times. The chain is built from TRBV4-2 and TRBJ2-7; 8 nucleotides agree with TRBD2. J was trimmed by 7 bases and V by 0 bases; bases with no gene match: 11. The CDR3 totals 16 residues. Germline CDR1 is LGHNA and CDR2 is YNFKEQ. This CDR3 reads CASSQDLSGSIIEQYF. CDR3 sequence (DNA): TGTGCCAGCAGCCAAGATTTAAGCGGGAGTATTATTGAGCAGTACTTC.

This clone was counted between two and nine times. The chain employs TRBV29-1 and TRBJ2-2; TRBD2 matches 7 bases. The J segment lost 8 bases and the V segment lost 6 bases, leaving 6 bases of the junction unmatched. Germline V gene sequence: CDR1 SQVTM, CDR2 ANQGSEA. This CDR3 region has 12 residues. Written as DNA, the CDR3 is TGCAGCGTAGGGCGGGAGTTGGGGGAGCTGTTTTTT. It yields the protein CSVGRELGELFF.

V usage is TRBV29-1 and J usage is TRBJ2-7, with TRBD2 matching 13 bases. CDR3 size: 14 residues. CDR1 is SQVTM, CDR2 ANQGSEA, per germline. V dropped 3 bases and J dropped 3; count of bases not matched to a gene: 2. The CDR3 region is CSVEGLAGIYEQYF. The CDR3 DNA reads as TGCAGCGTTGAGGGACTAGCGGGAATCTACGAGCAGTACTTC.

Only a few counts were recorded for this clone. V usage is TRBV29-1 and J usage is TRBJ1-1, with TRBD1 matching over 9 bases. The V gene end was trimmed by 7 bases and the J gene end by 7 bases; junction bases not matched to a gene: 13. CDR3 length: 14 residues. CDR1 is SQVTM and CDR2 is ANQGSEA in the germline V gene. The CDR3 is CSGVDRGYNFEAFF. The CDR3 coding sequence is TGCAGCGGAGTGGACAGGGGTTATAACTTTGAAGCTTTCTTT.